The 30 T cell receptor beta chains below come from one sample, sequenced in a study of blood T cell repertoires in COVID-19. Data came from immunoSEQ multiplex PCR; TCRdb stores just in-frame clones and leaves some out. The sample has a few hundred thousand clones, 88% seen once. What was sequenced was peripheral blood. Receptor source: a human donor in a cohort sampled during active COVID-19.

CDR3 region: CASTKGARGYGYTF. In DNA form, the CDR3 reads TGTGCCAGTACTAAGGGGGCTCGCGGCTATGGCTACACCTTC. The gene calls are TRBV19 and TRBJ1-2, with TRBD1 matching over 7 bases. The CDR3 extends over 14 amino acids. The germline CDR1 and CDR2 sequences are LNHDA and SQIVND (reference sequence). Trimming cost V 7 bases and J 4 bases; bases outside gene matches: 9. The variable domain in full, completed from reference TRBV19 and TRBJ1-2, reads DGGITQSPKYLFRKEGQNVTLSCEQNLNHDAMYWYRQDPGQGLRLIYYSQIVNDFQKGDIAEGYSVSREKKESFPLTVTSAQKNPTAFYLCASTKGARGYGYTFGSGTRLTVV.

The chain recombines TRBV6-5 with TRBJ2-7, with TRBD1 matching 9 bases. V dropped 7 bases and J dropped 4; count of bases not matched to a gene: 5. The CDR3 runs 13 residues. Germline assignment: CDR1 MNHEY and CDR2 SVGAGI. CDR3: CASNTGQGYEQYF. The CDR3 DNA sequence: TGTGCCAGCAACACAGGACAGGGGTACGAGCAGTACTTC.

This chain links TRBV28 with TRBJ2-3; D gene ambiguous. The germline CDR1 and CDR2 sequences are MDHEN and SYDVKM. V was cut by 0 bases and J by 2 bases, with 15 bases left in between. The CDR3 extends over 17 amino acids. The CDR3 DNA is TGTGCCAGCAGTTTATGGAAAGAGAGGTTCGACACAGATACGCAGTATTTT. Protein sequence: CASSLWKERFDTDTQYF.

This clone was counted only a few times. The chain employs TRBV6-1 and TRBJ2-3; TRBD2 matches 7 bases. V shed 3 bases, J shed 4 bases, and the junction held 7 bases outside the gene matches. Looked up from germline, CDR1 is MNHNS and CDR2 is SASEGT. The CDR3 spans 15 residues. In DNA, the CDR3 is TGTGCCAGCAGTGAGACGCGGGGGTGGGCAGATACGCAGTATTTT. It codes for CASSETRGWADTQYF.

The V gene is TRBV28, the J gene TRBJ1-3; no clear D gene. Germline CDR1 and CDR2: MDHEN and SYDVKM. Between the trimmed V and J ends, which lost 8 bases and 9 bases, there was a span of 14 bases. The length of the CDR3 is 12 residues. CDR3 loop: CASLWPGGTIYF. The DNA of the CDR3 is TGTGCCAGCCTATGGCCCGGCGGCACCATATATTTT.

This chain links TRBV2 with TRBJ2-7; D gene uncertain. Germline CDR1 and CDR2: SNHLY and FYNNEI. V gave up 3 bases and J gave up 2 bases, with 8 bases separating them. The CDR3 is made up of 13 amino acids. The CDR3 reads CASSDISPYEQYF. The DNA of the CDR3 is TGTGCCAGCAGTGATATATCTCCCTACGAGCAGTACTTC.

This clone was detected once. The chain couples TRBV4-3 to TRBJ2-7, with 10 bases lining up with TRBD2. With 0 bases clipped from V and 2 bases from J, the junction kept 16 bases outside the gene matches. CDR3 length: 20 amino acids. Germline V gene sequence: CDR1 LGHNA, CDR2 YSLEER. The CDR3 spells CASSQDLLVPGLAYPYEQYF. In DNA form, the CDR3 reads TGCGCCAGCAGCCAAGATTTACTTGTTCCGGGACTAGCGTATCCCTACGAGCAGTACTTC.

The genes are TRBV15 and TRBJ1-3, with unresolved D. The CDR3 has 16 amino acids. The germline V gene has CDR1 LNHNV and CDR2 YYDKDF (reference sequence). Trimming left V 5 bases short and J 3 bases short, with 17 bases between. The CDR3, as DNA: TGTGCCACCAGCGGCGTGTCGGGGTGGGGTGGAAACACCATATATTTT. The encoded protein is CATSGVSGWGGNTIYF.

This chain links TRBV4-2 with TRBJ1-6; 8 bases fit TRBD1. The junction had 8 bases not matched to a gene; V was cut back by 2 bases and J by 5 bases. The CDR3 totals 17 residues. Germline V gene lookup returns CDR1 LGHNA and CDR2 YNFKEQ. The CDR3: CASSQSDRVVDNSPLHF. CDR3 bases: TGTGCCAGCAGCCAATCGGACAGGGTTGTGGATAATTCACCCCTCCACTTT.

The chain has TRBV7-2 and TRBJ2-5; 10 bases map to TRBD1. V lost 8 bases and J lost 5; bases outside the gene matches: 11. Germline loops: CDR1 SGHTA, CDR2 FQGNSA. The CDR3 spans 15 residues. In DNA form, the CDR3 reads TGTGCCAGCTCCTTTCCGACAGGGGGCCGGGAGACCCAGTACTTC. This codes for CASSFPTGGRETQYF. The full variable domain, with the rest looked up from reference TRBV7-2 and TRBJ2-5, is GAGVSQSPSNKVTEKGKDVELRCDPISGHTALYWYRQSLGQGLEFLIYFQGNSAPDKSGLPSDRFSAERTGGSVSTLTIQRTQQEDSAVYLCASSFPTGGRETQYFGPGTRLLVL.

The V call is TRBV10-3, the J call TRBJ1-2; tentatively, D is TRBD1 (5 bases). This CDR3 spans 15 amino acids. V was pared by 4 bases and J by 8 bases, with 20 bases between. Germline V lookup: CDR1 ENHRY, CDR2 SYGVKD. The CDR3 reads CAISVRQGISVGYTF. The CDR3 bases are TGTGCCATCAGTGTAAGGCAGGGTATATCCGTGGGCTACACCTTC.

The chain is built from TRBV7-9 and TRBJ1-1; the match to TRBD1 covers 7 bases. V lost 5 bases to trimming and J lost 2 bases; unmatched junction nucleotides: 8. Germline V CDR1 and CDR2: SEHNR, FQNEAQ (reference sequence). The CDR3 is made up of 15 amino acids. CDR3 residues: CASSRTGEANTEAFF. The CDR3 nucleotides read TGTGCCAGCAGCCGCACAGGGGAAGCAAACACTGAAGCTTTCTTT.

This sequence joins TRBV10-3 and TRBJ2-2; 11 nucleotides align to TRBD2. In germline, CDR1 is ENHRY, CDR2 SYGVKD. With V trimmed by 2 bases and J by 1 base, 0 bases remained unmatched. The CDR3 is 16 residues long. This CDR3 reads CAISEGLAGNTGELFF. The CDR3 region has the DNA TGTGCCATCAGTGAGGGACTAGCGGGGAACACCGGGGAGCTGTTTTTT.

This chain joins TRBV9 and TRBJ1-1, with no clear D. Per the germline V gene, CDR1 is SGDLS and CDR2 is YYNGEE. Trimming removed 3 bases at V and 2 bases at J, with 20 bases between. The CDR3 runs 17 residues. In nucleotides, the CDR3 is TGTGCCAGCAGCGCCCCGCGGAAGGAGTTGTTTAACACTGAAGCTTTCTTT. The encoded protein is CASSAPRKELFNTEAFF.

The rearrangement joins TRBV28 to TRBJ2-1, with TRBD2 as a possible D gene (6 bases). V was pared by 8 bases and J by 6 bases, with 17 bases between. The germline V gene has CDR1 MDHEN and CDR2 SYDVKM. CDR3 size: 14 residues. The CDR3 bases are TGTGCCAGCCGCCTTAGCGGATCTTTCAATGAGCAGTTCTTC. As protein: CASRLSGSFNEQFF.

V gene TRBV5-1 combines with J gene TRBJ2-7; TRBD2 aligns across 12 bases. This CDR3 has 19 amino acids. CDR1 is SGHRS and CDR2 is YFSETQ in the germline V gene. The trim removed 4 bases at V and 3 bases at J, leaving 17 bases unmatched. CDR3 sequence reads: CASSGSGLAGHGGVYEQYF. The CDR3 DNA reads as TGCGCCAGCAGCGGGTCGGGACTAGCGGGCCACGGAGGGGTCTACGAGCAGTACTTC.

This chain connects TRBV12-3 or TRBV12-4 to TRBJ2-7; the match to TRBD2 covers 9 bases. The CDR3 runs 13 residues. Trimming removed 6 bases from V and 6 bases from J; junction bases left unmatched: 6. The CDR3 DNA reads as TGTGCCAGCAGAATAGCGGGAGTAGGCGAGCAGTACTTC. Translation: CASRIAGVGEQYF.

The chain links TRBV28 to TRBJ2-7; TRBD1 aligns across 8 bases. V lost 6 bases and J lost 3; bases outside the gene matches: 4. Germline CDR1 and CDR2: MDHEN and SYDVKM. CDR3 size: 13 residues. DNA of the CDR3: TGTGCCAGCAGGGGACAGGTAGACTACGAGCAGTACTTC. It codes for CASRGQVDYEQYF.

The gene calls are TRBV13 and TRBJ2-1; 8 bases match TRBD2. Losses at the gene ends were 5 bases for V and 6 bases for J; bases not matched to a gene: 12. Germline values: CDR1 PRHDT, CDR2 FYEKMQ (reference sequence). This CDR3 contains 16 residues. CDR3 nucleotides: TGTGCCAGCAGCCATTGGGGGACTAGGGATCTCAATGAGCAGTTCTTC. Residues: CASSHWGTRDLNEQFF.

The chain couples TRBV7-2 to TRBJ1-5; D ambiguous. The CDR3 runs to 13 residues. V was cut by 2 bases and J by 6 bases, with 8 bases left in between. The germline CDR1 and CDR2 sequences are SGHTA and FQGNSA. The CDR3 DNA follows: TGTGCCAGCAGCTTATTTGCCGGTCAGCCCCAGCATTTT. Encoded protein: CASSLFAGQPQHF. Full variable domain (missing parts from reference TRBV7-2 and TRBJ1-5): GAGVSQSPSNKVTEKGKDVELRCDPISGHTALYWYRQSLGQGLEFLIYFQGNSAPDKSGLPSDRFSAERTGGSVSTLTIQRTQQEDSAVYLCASSLFAGQPQHFGDGTRLSIL.

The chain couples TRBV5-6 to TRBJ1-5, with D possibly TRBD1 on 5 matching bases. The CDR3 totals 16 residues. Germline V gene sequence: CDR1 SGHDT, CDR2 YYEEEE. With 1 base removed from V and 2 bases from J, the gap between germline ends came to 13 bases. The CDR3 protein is CASSLLGGRGNQPQHF. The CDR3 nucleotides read TGTGCCAGCAGCTTGTTGGGGGGACGGGGCAATCAGCCCCAGCATTTT.

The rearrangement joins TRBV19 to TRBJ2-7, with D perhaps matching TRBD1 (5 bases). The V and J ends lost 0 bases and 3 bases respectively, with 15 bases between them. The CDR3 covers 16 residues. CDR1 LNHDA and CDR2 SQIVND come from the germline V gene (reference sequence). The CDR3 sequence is CASSIELGRESYEQYF. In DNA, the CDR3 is TGTGCCAGTAGTATAGAATTGGGGCGAGAGAGCTACGAGCAGTACTTC.

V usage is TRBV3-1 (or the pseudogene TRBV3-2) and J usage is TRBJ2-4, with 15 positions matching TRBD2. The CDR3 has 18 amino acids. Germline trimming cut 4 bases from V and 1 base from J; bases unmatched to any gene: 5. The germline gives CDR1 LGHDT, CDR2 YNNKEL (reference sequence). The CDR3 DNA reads TGTGCCAGCAGCCCCTGGACTAGCGGGGGGGCCGCCAAAAACATTCAGTACTTC. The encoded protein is CASSPWTSGGAAKNIQYF.

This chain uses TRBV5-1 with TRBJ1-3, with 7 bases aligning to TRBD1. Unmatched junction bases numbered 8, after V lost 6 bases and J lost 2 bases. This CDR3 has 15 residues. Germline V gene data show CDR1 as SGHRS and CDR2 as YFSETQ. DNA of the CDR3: TGCGCCAGCACCGCTGACGGGACAGCTGGAAACACCATATATTTT. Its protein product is CASTADGTAGNTIYF.

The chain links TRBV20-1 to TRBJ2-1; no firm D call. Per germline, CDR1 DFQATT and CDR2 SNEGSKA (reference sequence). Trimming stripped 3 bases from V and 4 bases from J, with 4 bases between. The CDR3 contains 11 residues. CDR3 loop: CSASQYNEQFF. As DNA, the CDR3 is TGCAGTGCTAGCCAGTACAATGAGCAGTTCTTC.

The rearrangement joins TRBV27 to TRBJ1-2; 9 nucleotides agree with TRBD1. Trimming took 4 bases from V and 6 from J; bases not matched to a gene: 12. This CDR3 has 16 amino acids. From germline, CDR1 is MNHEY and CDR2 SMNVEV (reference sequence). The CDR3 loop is CASSSRQGGIRDGYTF. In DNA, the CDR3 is TGTGCCAGCAGTTCGCGACAGGGGGGTATACGAGATGGCTACACCTTC.

CDR3 sequence reads: CASNAGAGGNQPQHF. The DNA of the CDR3 is TGTGCCAGCAACGCAGGGGCCGGGGGCAATCAGCCCCAGCATTTT. This rearrangement joins TRBV5-8 to TRBJ1-5; maybe TRBD1 (6 bases). The germline V gene has CDR1 SGHTS and CDR2 YDEGEE. There are 15 residues in the CDR3. The germline V and J ends were trimmed by 6 bases and 2 bases, with 15 bases remaining between them.

In nucleotides, the CDR3 is TGTGCCAGTAGTATACAGAGGCCGCGCTACTACTCTGGAAACACCATATATTTT. Amino acid sequence: CASSIQRPRYYSGNTIYF. The chain has TRBV19 and TRBJ1-3; D is unresolved. The CDR3 sequence is 18 residues long. Germline CDR1 reads LNHDA; CDR2 reads SQIVND (reference sequence). V was pared by 2 bases and J by 0 bases, with 17 bases between.

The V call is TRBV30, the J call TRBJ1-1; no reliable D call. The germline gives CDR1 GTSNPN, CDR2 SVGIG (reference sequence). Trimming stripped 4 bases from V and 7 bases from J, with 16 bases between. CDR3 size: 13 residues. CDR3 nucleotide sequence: TGTGCCTGGAATGTCGGGGTGGGTGGTGAAGCTTTCTTT. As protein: CAWNVGVGGEAFF.

DNA for the CDR3: TGTGCCAGCTCACCTTCCGGGAGAGGCTCCTACGAGCAGTACTTC. Residues: CASSPSGRGSYEQYF. The rearrangement uses TRBV18 and TRBJ2-7, with D possibly TRBD2 on 6 matching bases. V was shortened by 3 bases and J by 0 bases, with 12 bases between the two germline ends. Per the germline V gene, CDR1 is KGHSH and CDR2 is LQKENI. CDR3 length equals 15 residues.